This T cell receptor (beta chain) was sequenced for a study of response to subunit inactivated influenza vaccine. Study-wide results and limits: Seasonal influenza vaccination, on each occasion, was suggested by the authors to recruit few new T cells.

As for this clonotype: The antigen is not known.

Germline V gene sequence: CDR1 MDHEN, CDR2 SYDVKM. Between the trimmed V and J ends, which lost 8 bases and 3 bases, there was a span of 14 bases. The CDR3 runs 14 residues. TCRdb itself ran the RT-PCR reads through MiXCR, one entry per CDR3 protein. This sample has roughly 710,000 distinct CDR3 sequences; around 13% occur once, and the top ten carry 6% to 9.5%. The receptor was isolated from a man aged 50 or older who received an inactivated influenza vaccine. This chain uses TRBV28 with TRBJ2-4, with D tentatively TRBD1 (7 bases). Sequencing was performed on PBMCs from blood, taken approximately 15 days before vaccination. CDR3 sequence reads: CASWRGPDKNIQYF. The CDR3 bases are TGTGCCAGCTGGAGGGGGCCGGACAAAAACATTCAGTACTTC.